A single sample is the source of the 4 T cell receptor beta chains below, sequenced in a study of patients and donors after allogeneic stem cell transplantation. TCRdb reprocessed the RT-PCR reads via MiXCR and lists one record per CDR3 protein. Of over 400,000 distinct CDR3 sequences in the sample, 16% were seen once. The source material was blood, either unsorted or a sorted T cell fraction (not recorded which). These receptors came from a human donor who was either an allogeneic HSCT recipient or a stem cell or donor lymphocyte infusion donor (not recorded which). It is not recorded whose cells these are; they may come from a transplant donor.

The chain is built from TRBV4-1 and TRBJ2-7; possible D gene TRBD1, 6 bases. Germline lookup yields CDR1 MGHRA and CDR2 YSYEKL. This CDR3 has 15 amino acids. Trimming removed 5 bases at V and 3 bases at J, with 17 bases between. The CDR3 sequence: CASSSTGTQGYEQYF. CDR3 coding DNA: TGCGCCAGCAGCTCAACCGGGACACAGGGCTACGAGCAGTACTTC.

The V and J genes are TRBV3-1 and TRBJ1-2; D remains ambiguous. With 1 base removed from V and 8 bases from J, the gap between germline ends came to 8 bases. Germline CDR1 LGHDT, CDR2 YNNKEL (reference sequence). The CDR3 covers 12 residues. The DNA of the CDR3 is TGTGCCAGCAGCCAAGCGCAAGGGGGCTACACCTTC. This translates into CASSQAQGGYTF.

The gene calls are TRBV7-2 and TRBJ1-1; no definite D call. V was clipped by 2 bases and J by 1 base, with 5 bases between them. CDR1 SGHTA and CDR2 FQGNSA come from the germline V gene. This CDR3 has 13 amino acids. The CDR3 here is CASSLKKNTEAFF. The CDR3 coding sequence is TGTGCCAGCAGCTTAAAGAAGAACACTGAAGCTTTCTTT.

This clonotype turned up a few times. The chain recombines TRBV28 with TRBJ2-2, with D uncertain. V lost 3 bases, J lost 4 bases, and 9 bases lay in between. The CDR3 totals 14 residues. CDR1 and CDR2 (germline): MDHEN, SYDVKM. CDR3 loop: CASSLPGGTGELFF. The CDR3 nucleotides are TGTGCCAGCAGTTTGCCAGGTGGCACCGGGGAGCTGTTTTTT.